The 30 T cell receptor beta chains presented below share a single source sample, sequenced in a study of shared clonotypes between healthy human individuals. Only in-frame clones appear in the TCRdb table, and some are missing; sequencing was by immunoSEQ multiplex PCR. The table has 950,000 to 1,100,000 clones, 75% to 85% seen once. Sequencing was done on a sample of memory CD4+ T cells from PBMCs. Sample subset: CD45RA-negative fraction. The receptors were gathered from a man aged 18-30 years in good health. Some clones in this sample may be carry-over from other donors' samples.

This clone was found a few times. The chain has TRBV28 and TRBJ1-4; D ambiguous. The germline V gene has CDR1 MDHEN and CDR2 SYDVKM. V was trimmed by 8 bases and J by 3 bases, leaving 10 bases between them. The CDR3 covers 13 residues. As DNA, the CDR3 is TGTGCCAGCCAGTCGCCGGCTAATGAAAAACTGTTTTTT. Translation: CASQSPANEKLFF. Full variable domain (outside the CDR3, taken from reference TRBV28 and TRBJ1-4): DVKVTQSSRYLVKRTGEKVFLECVQDMDHENMFWYRQDPGLGLRLIYFSYDVKMKEKGDIPEGYSVSREKKERFSLILESASTNQTSMYLCASQSPANEKLFFGSGTQLSVL.

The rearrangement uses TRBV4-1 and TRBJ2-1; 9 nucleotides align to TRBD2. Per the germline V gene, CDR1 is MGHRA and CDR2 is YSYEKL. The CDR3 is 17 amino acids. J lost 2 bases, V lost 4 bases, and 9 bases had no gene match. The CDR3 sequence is CASSLLGGRATYNEQFF. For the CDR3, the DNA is TGCGCCAGCAGCCTCCTGGGCGGGAGGGCTACCTACAATGAGCAGTTCTTC.

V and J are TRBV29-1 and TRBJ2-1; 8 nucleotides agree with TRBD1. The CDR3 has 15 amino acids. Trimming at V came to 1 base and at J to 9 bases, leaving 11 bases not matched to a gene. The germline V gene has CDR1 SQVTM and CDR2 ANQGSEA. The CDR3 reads CSVEGPGQVLGEQFF. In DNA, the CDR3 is TGCAGCGTTGAAGGCCCGGGACAGGTACTTGGTGAGCAGTTCTTC.

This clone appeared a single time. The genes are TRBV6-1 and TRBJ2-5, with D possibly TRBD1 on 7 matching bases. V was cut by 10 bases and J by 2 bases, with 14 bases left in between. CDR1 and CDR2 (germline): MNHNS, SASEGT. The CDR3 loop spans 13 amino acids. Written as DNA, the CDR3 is TGTGCCACCGTCAGGGGGGTTCAAGAGACCCAGTACTTC. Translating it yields CATVRGVQETQYF.

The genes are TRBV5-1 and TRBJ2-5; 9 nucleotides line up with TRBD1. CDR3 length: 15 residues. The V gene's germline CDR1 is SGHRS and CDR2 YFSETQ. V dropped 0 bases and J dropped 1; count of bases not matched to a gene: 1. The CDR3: CASSLGTGVQETQYF. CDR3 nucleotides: TGCGCCAGCAGCTTGGGGACAGGGGTCCAAGAGACCCAGTACTTC. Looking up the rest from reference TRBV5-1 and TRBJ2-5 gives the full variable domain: KAGVTQTPRYLIKTRGQQVTLSCSPISGHRSVSWYQQTPGQGLQFLFEYFSETQRNKGNFPGRFSGRQFSNSRSEMNVSTLELGDSALYLCASSLGTGVQETQYFGPGTRLLVL.

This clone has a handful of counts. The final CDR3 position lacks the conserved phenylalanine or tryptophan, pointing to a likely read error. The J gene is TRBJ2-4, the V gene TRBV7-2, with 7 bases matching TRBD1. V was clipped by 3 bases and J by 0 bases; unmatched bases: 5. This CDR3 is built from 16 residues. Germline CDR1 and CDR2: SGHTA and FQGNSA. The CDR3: CASSFDRVGAKNIQYL. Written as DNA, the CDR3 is TGTGCCAGCAGCTTTGACAGGGTGGGAGCCAAAAACATTCAGTACCTC.

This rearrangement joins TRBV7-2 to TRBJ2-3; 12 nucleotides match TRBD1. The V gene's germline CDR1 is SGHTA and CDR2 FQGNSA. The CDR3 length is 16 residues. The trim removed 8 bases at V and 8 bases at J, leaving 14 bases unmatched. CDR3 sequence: CASGRPHGTGGGTQYF. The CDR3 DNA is TGTGCCAGCGGCCGCCCCCATGGGACAGGGGGCGGTACGCAGTATTTT. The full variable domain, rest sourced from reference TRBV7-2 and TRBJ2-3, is GAGVSQSPSNKVTEKGKDVELRCDPISGHTALYWYRQSLGQGLEFLIYFQGNSAPDKSGLPSDRFSAERTGGSVSTLTIQRTQQEDSAVYLCASGRPHGTGGGTQYFGPGTRLTVL.

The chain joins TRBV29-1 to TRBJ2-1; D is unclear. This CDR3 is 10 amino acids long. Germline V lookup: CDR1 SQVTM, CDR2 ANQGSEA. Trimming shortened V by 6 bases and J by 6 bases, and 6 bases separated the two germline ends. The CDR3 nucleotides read TGCAGCGTCTCTATCAATGAGCAGTTCTTC. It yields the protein CSVSINEQFF.

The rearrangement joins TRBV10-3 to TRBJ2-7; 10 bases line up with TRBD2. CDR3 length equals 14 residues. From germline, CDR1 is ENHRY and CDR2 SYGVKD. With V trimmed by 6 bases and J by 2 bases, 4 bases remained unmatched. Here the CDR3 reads CAIRPGLAAYEQYF. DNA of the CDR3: TGTGCCATCAGGCCTGGACTAGCGGCCTACGAGCAGTACTTC.

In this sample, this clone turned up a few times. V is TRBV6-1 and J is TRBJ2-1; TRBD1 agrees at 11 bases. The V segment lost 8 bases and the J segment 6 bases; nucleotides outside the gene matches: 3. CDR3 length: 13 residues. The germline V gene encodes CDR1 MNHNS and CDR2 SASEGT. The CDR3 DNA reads TGTGCCAGCTCCGGGACAGGGGGCAATGAGCAGTTCTTC. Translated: CASSGTGGNEQFF.

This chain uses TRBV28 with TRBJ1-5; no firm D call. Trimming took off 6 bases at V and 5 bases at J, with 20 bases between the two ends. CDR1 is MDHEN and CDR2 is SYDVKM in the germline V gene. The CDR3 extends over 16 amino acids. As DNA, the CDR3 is TGTGCCAGCAGCCGGCCACCAGCAGCTAGTCATCAGCCCCAGCATTTT. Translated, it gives CASSRPPAASHQPQHF.

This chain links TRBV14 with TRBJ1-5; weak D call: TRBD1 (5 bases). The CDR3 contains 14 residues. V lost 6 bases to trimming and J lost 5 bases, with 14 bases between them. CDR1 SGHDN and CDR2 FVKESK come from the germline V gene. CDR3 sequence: CASRGGVCHQPQHF. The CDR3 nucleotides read TGTGCCAGCAGGGGGGGGGTCTGCCATCAGCCCCAGCATTTT.

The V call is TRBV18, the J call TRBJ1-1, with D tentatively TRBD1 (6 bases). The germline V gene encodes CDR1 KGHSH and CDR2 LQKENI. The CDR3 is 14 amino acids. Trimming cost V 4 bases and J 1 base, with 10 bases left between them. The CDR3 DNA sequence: TGTGCCAGCTCACTCGAGACAGGGAACACTGAAGCTTTCTTT. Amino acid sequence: CASSLETGNTEAFF.

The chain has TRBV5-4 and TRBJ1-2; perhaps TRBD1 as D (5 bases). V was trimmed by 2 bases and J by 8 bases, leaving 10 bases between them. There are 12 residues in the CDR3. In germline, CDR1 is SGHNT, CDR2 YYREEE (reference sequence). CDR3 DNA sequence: TGTGCCAGCAGCTTCGGTCAGGGCGGCTACACCTTC. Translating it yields CASSFGQGGYTF.

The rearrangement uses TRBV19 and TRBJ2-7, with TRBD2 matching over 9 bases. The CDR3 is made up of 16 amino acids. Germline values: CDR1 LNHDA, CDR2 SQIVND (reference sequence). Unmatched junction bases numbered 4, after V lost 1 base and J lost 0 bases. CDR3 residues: CASSIGLAGPSYEQYF. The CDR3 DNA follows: TGTGCCAGTAGTATAGGTCTAGCGGGACCCTCCTACGAGCAGTACTTC.

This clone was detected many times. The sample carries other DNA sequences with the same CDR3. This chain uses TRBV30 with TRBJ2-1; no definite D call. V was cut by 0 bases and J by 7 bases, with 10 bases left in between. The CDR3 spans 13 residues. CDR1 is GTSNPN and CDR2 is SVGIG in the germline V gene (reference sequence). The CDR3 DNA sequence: TGTGCCTGGAGTGTACAAGTAGAGAATGAGCAGTTCTTC. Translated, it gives CAWSVQVENEQFF.

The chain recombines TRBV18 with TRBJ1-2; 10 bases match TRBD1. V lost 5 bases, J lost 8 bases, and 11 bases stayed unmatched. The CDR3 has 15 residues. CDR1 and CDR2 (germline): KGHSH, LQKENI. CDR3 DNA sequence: TGTGCCAGCTCATCCAATGCCGGGACAGGGGACGGCTACACCTTC. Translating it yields CASSSNAGTGDGYTF.

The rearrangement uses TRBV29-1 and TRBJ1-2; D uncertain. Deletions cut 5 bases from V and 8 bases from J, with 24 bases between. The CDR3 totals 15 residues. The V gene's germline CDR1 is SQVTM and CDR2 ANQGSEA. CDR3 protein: CSVRLKSLPERGYTF. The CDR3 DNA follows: TGCAGCGTTAGGTTGAAGTCCCTCCCCGAAAGGGGCTACACCTTC.

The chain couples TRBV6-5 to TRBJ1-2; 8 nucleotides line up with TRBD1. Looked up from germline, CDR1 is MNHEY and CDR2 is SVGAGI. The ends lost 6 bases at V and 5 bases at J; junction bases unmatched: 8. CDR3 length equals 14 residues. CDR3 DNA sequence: TGTGCCAGCAGCCTCTTCGGGACAGGTTATGGCTACACCTTC. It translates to CASSLFGTGYGYTF.

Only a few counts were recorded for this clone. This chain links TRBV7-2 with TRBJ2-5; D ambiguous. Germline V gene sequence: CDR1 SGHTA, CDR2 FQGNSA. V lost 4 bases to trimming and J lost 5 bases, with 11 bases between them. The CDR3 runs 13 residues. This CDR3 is CASSYDGPETQYF. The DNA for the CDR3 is TGTGCCAGCAGCTATGACGGACCGGAGACCCAGTACTTC.

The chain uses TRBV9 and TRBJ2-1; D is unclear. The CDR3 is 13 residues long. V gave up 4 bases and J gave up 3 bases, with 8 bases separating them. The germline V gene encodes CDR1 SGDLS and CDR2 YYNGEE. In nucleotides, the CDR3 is TGTGCCAGCAGCCCCAGGAACTACAATGAGCAGTTCTTC. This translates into CASSPRNYNEQFF.

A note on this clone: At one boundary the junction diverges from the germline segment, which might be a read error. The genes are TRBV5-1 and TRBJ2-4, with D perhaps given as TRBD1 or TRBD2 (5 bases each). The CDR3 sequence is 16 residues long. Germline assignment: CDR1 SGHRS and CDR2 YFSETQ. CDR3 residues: CASSLEGAGPGVGLVF. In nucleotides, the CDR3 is TGCGCCAGCAGCTTGGAAGGGGCGGGCCCGGGTGTGGGGCTCGTCTTC.

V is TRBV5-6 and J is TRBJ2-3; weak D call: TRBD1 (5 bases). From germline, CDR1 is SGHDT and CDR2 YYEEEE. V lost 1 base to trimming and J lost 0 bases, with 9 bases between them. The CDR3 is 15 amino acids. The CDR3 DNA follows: TGTGCCAGCAGCTTGCGGCAGGGCAGCACAGATACGCAGTATTTT. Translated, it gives CASSLRQGSTDTQYF.

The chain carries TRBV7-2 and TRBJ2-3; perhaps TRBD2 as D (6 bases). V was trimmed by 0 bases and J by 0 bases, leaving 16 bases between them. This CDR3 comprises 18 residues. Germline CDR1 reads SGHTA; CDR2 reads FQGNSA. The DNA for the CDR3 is TGTGCCAGCAGCTTAGCGAGGAGGGCGGGCGGTAGCACAGATACGCAGTATTTT. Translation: CASSLARRAGGSTDTQYF.

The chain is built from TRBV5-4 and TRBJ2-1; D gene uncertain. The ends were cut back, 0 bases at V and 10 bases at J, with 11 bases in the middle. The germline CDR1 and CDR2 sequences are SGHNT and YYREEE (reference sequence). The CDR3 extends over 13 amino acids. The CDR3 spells CASSLVRNSEQFF. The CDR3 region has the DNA TGTGCCAGCAGCTTGGTTAGGAATTCGGAGCAGTTCTTC.

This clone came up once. In DNA, the CDR3 is TGTGCCAGCAGCTTAGGCGGACAGGGTCGCTACGAGCAGTACTTC. Residues: CASSLGGQGRYEQYF. The chain uses TRBV13 and TRBJ2-7; TRBD1 aligns across 8 bases. There are 15 residues in the CDR3. The V and J ends lost 0 bases and 3 bases, in that order; junction bases with no gene match: 4. The germline V gene encodes CDR1 PRHDT and CDR2 FYEKMQ (reference sequence).

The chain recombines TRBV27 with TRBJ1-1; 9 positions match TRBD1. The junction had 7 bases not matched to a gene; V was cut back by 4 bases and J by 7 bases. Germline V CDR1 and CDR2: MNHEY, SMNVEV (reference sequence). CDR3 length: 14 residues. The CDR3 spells CASSSPGQGNEAFF. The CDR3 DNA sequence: TGTGCCAGCAGTTCCCCGGGACAGGGCAATGAAGCTTTCTTT.

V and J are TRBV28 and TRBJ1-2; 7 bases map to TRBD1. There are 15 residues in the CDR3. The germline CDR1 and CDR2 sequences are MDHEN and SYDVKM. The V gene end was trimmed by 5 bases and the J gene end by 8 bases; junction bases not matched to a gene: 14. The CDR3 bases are TGTGCCAGCAGTCCTACGCCCACAGGGGTGTGGGGCTACACCTTC. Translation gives CASSPTPTGVWGYTF.

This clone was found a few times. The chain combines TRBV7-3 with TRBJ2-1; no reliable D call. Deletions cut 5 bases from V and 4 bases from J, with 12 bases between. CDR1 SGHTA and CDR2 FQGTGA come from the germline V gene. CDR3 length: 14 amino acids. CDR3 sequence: CASSNGGTYNEQFF. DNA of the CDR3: TGTGCCAGCAGCAATGGCGGTACATACAATGAGCAGTTCTTC.

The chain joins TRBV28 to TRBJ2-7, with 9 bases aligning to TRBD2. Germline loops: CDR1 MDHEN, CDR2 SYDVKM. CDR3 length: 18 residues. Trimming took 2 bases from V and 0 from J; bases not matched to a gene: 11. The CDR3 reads CASSLGSFRGLASYEQYF. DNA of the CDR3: TGTGCCAGCAGTTTAGGGTCGTTTCGGGGACTAGCCTCCTACGAGCAGTACTTC. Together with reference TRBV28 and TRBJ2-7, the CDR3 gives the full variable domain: DVKVTQSSRYLVKRTGEKVFLECVQDMDHENMFWYRQDPGLGLRLIYFSYDVKMKEKGDIPEGYSVSREKKERFSLILESASTNQTSMYLCASSLGSFRGLASYEQYFGPGTRLTVT.